The TCR beta chain under discussion was sequenced for a study of blood T cell repertoires in COVID-19 (dated by TCRdb to 2020 to 2021). With regard to the full study: Samples covering the acute and convalescent phases of COVID-19 were provided by collaborators in the United States, Italy and Spain. The prospective study material was composed of cDNA or gDNA derived from T cells, B-cell-depleted T cells, or PBMCs. Deeply sampled blood TCRbeta repertoires from subjects exposed to, actively infected with, or recovered from COVID-19 were included in the dataset. The repertoires were made available in a free public database intended to serve as a resource for research on the immune response to SARS-CoV-2. The samples were drawn from the first 160 participants of the ongoing ImmuneRACE study and from 1,200 or so subjects provided by 6 global collaborators. Nearly every sample came with metadata listing a de-identified subject ID, COVID-19 status, age in years and sex. Where HLA class I and class II types were available, the types were taken from metadata supplied by the sample provider, not from assay-based typing. What the research found in general, with its limitations: Clinical and demographic metadata were provided uncurated, with the amount varying by source and participant.

In regard to this clone: It lacks a known antigen. Base-call qualities are not available, and no considerably larger clone is one nucleotide away.

As encoded in the germline V gene (reference sequence), CDR1 is SGHNT while CDR2 is YYREEE. Measured from the cysteine to the phenylalanine, the CDR3 is 16 residues long. Solely the CDR3 DNA is kept, with 48 bases framed from the first base. Here V drops 4 bases and J drops 4 bases, and the junction holds 11 bases not matched to any gene. Each collaborating institution followed its own protocols to collect whole blood in K2EDTA tubes. Collaborator samples were shipped for TCRbeta analysis as frozen whole blood, isolated PBMCs, or DNA extracted from either sample type. The immunoSEQ Assay, a bias-controlled multiplex PCR, was used to amplify TCRbeta CDR3 regions from genomic DNA. Under the source paper's analysis protocol: Nucleated cell counts per sample were estimated from amplification of reference gene primers within the assay. Sequence reads were collapsed and filtered to measure the absolute abundance of every unique TCRbeta CDR3 rearrangement. For each sample, productive Simpson clonality was calculated by taking the square root of Simpson's diversity index across productive rearrangements. Held by TCRdb, this immuneACCESS table contains in-frame sequences only and omits some clones. Under half of the omission traces to an unresolved V gene where checked; the cause of the rest is unknown. The DNA gave D and trimming, while V, J and clone size come from that table. In this sample the table shows 200,000 to 300,000 clones, nearly 85% of which occur a single time. The ten largest clones represent approximately 9% of the sample.

Recombination connected TRBV5-4 to TRBJ1-2; TRBD1 aligns with 9 central bases. The sample was peripheral blood. This TCR derives from a human donor in a cohort sampled during active COVID-19. For the CDR3, the sequence is CASSLPGTGGRYGYTF. The bases are TGTGCCAGCAGCCTCCCCGGTACAGGGGGCCGCTATGGCTACACCTTC. Supplemented by the reference TRBV5-4 and TRBJ1-2 proteins around the CDR3, the complete variable domain is ETGVTQSPTHLIKTRGQQVTLRCSSQSGHNTVSWYQQALGQGPQFIFQYYREEENGRGNFPPRFSGLQFPNYSSELNVNALELDDSALYLCASSLPGTGGRYGYTFGSGTRLTVV.